The 19 T cell receptor beta chains below were found in one sample sequenced in a study of identical twins. TCRdb fed the 5' RACE reads into MiXCR, producing one record per CDR3 protein. The repertoire includes just over 450,000 distinct CDR3 sequences, 11% to 15% of them detected once, and roughly 0.56% sits in the top ten. This same sample was also taken into another study, of yellow fever vaccine responses in identical twins.

Sequenced material: CD4+ T cells sorted from blood. Receptors were obtained from a young woman in good health.

The chain links TRBV11-2 to TRBJ2-6; D is uncertain. The V and J ends lost 6 bases and 4 bases respectively, with 7 bases between them. The CDR3 length is 13 residues. CDR1 is SGHAT, CDR2 FQNNGV, per germline. CDR3 nucleotides: TGTGCCAGCAGTAATCCCGGGGCCAACGTCCTGACTTTC. Translating it yields CASSNPGANVLTF. Based on the CDR3 plus reference TRBV11-2 and TRBJ2-6, the full variable domain is EAGVAQSPRYKIIEKRQSVAFWCNPISGHATLYWYQQILGQGPKLLIQFQNNGVVDDSQLPKDRFSAERLKGVDSTLKIQPAKLEDSAVYLCASSNPGANVLTFGAGSRLTVL.

Comments on this clonotype: It may be a read error: a sequence one base away is much more abundant. This chain joins TRBV6-5 and TRBJ2-7; a possible D gene is TRBD2 (6 bases). The CDR3 sequence is 11 residues long. Germline lookup yields CDR1 MNHEY and CDR2 SVGAGI. Trimming cost V 5 bases and J 6 bases, with 8 bases left between them. The DNA of the CDR3 is TGTGCCAGCAGTATGGGGGGCGAGCAGTACTTC. Protein product: CASSMGGEQYF.

This chain joins TRBV4-3 and TRBJ1-2, with D unresolved. CDR1 LGHNA and CDR2 YSLEER come from the germline V gene. CDR3 length: 14 amino acids. Trimming took 1 base from V and 3 from J, leaving 9 bases between them. CDR3 sequence: CASSQGYRDYGYTF. CDR3 nucleotide sequence: TGCGCCAGCAGCCAAGGATATAGGGACTATGGCTACACCTTC.

This clonotype was detected a few times. This chain uses TRBV28 with TRBJ2-7; 11 bases fit TRBD1. J was trimmed by 2 bases and V by 5 bases; bases with no gene match: 8. The germline V gene has CDR1 MDHEN and CDR2 SYDVKM. This CDR3 spans 16 amino acids. CDR3 DNA: TGTGCCAGCAGTCCGGACAGGGGGCGGGGGACCTACGAGCAGTACTTC. It codes for CASSPDRGRGTYEQYF.

This sequence joins TRBV7-2 and TRBJ2-1, with D possibly being TRBD2 (6 bases). This CDR3 spans 17 amino acids. CDR1 and CDR2 (germline): SGHTA, FQGNSA. V shed 8 bases and J shed 0 bases, with 20 bases lying between them. The CDR3 spells CASSSEAGRSSYNEQFF. CDR3 coding DNA: TGTGCCAGCTCCTCAGAGGCGGGAAGGAGCTCCTACAATGAGCAGTTCTTC. Together with reference TRBV7-2 and TRBJ2-1, the CDR3 gives the full variable domain: GAGVSQSPSNKVTEKGKDVELRCDPISGHTALYWYRQSLGQGLEFLIYFQGNSAPDKSGLPSDRFSAERTGGSVSTLTIQRTQQEDSAVYLCASSSEAGRSSYNEQFFGPGTRLTVL.

The sample holds a few counts of this clonotype. V is TRBV5-6 and J is TRBJ1-1; D might be TRBD1 (5 bases). This CDR3 spans 13 amino acids. Per the germline V gene, CDR1 is SGHDT and CDR2 is YYEEEE. Trimming removed 5 bases from V and 4 bases from J, with 12 bases in between. The CDR3: CASRIGHSTEAFF. CDR3 coding DNA: TGTGCCAGCAGGATAGGACACAGCACTGAAGCTTTCTTT.

This chain uses TRBV7-9 with TRBJ1-2; D ambiguous. CDR1 and CDR2 from the germline V gene are SEHNR and FQNEAQ (reference sequence). Trimming stripped 2 bases from V and 10 bases from J, with 11 bases between. This CDR3 region has 12 residues. The CDR3 region is CASSLRSSDYTF. In nucleotides, the CDR3 is TGTGCCAGCAGCTTAAGGAGTTCAGACTACACCTTC.

This clonotype was picked up many times. This rearrangement joins TRBV28 to TRBJ2-7; D is perhaps TRBD2 (6 bases). The V end lost 1 base, the J end lost 7 bases, and 17 bases lay between the germline ends. Germline CDR1 MDHEN, CDR2 SYDVKM. The CDR3 is 15 amino acids. CDR3 loop: CASSLFSKLAVEQYF. CDR3 bases: TGTGCCAGCAGTTTATTCTCCAAACTAGCCGTAGAGCAGTACTTC.

This clonotype was seen many times. The genes are TRBV7-2 and TRBJ2-2; tentative D call: TRBD2 (6 bases). CDR1 is SGHTA, CDR2 FQGNSA, per germline. V lost 2 bases and J lost 3, with 13 bases in between. CDR3 length: 16 residues. The CDR3, as DNA: TGTGCCAGCAGCTTAACAGGAGGGTGGGACACCGGGGAGCTGTTTTTT. Amino acids: CASSLTGGWDTGELFF.

This clonotype was detected a few times. The CDR3 loop is CASSEFGPPVDTGELFF. DNA for the CDR3: TGTGCCAGCAGTGAATTCGGCCCACCGGTAGACACCGGGGAGCTGTTTTTT. The V gene is TRBV6-1, the J gene TRBJ2-2; no clear D gene. Trimming stripped 2 bases from V and 3 bases from J, with 16 bases between. The CDR3 totals 17 residues. Germline-derived CDR1 and CDR2 are MNHNS and SASEGT.

This clonotype came up many times. V gene TRBV10-2 combines with J gene TRBJ2-1; a possible D gene is TRBD1 (5 bases). The CDR3 has 13 residues. Germline V lookup: CDR1 WSHSY, CDR2 SAAADI. Trimming removed 4 bases at V and 3 bases at J, with 7 bases between. CDR3 nucleotides: TGCGCCAGCAGTGTCGACAGCTACAATGAGCAGTTCTTC. This gives the protein CASSVDSYNEQFF.

This clonotype came up a few times. The CDR3 region has the DNA TGTGCCAGCAGCTTATCCGGCAGGCAGAGGACTAGCGGGAGCTCCTACAATGAGCAGTTCTTC. Protein: CASSLSGRQRTSGSSYNEQFF. The V and J genes are TRBV11-1 and TRBJ2-1, with 13 bases matching TRBD2. Per the germline V gene, CDR1 is SGHAT and CDR2 is FQDESV (reference sequence). The CDR3 spans 21 residues. V shed 2 bases, J shed 0 bases, and the junction held 13 bases outside the gene matches.

This clonotype came up a few times. The chain is built from TRBV6-1 and TRBJ1-1; 8 bases match TRBD1. V was clipped by 6 bases and J by 3 bases; unmatched bases: 9. Germline assignment: CDR1 MNHNS and CDR2 SASEGT. The CDR3 has 15 residues. CDR3 sequence: CASRARQTGDTEAFF. The CDR3, as DNA: TGTGCCAGCAGAGCTAGACAGACAGGGGACACTGAAGCTTTCTTT.

This clonotype was found a few times. The chain links TRBV10-3 to TRBJ2-6; D gene uncertain. This CDR3 is 13 amino acids long. The V end was cut by 10 bases, the J end by 4 bases, with 11 bases between. Germline V gene lookup returns CDR1 ENHRY and CDR2 SYGVKD. The CDR3 loop reads CASRMDGANVLTF. The DNA of the CDR3 is TGTGCCAGCAGGATGGACGGGGCCAACGTCCTGACTTTC.

The table lists this clonotype with a few counts. The chain has TRBV11-3 and TRBJ2-3, with D possibly TRBD1 on 5 matching bases. Trimming cost V 5 bases and J 2 bases, with 11 bases left between them. Germline CDR1 SGHNT, CDR2 YENEEA. CDR3 length equals 14 residues. CDR3 sequence (DNA): TGTGCCAGCAGCCTAGGGGTCATCACAGATACGCAGTATTTT. Translated, it gives CASSLGVITDTQYF.

This clonotype was seen a few times. The chain uses TRBV7-2 and TRBJ2-3; no clear D. Germline-derived CDR1 and CDR2 are SGHTA and FQGNSA. V was cut by 5 bases and J by 5 bases, with 8 bases left in between. The CDR3 has 12 amino acids. The CDR3 DNA follows: TGTGCCAGCAGCCCGTGGGGAGATACGCAGTATTTT. Translating gives CASSPWGDTQYF.

This clonotype turned up a few times. Mismatch with germline at one junction end may stem from a read error. The V call is TRBV20-1, the J call TRBJ2-2; D not certain. The CDR3 is 13 residues long. The germline V gene has CDR1 DFQATT and CDR2 SNEGSKA (reference sequence). The CDR3 sequence: CSARDQRTGELFF. CDR3 bases: TGCAGTGCCAGAGACCAGAGGACCGGGGAGCTGTTTTTT.

The rearrangement uses TRBV12-3 or TRBV12-4 and TRBJ2-4; 7 nucleotides align to TRBD1. V shed 4 bases and J 9 bases; nucleotides not matched to a gene: 9. The CDR3 loop spans 14 amino acids. The CDR3 sequence: CASSSTGDGAIQYF. Here the CDR3 DNA reads TGTGCCAGCAGTTCAACAGGGGACGGGGCCATTCAGTACTTC.

The rearrangement uses TRBV5-1 and TRBJ2-1, with D perhaps TRBD2 (6 bases). This CDR3 is 16 amino acids long. V was pared by 4 bases and J by 0 bases, with 14 bases between. Per the germline V gene, CDR1 is SGHRS and CDR2 is YFSETQ. The CDR3 DNA sequence: TGCGCCAGCAGCCGGCTTTTAGCGGACTCCTACAATGAGCAGTTCTTC. It encodes CASSRLLADSYNEQFF. Filled out from reference TRBV5-1 and TRBJ2-1, the complete variable domain reads KAGVTQTPRYLIKTRGQQVTLSCSPISGHRSVSWYQQTPGQGLQFLFEYFSETQRNKGNFPGRFSGRQFSNSRSEMNVSTLELGDSALYLCASSRLLADSYNEQFFGPGTRLTVL.